These T cell receptor beta chains were read from a single sample in a study of T cells in localized non-small cell lung cancer. Produced via immunoSEQ multiplex PCR; TCRdb's table is partial and in-frame only. Of tens of thousands of clones in the sample, roughly 81% were seen once. The material was peripheral blood, obtained before any cancer treatment. All receptors come from a female donor over 55 with stage I lung adenocarcinoma. The conserved cysteine and the conserved F or W are not part of the CDR3 here. Rows give clone size only sometimes, using once, few, many, or a class for an expanded clone.

J gene,V gene,clone size,CDR3 protein
TRBJ2-7,TRBV11-3,NA,ASSLRLAESYEQY
TRBJ2-1,TRBV7-2,NA,ASSFGTRRTYNEQF
TRBJ2-7,TRBV11-3,NA,ASSLVGENEQY
TRBJ1-2,TRBV10-2,once,ASSDGDSIYGYT
TRBJ2-5,TRBV5-6,NA,ASSALVMGQETQY
TRBJ2-1,TRBV5-1,NA,ASSLAGGTEQF
TRBJ1-1,TRBV5-1,NA,ASSPTGVDGEAF
TRBJ2-2,TRBV6-6,NA,ASTNPLAANTGELF
TRBJ2-1,TRBV30,NA,AWSVSYNEQF
TRBJ2-7,TRBV10-3,NA,AISEPRVGVYEQY
TRBJ1-2,TRBV5-8,NA,ASRAPPEGYT
TRBJ2-2,TRBV7-3,NA,ASSLTLGRAGGPAGELF
TRBJ1-5,TRBV27,once,ASSRRTSGAGNQPQH
TRBJ1-1,TRBV12-5,NA,ASGLDRGWTEAF
TRBJ2-7,TRBV5-4,NA,ASSLAGGTGPSYEQY
TRBJ1-1,TRBV6-4,NA,ASRRGQENTEAF
TRBJ2-1,TRBV14,NA,ASSRTSGSFGEQF
TRBJ2-5,TRBV29-1,NA,SVRKTGGAETQY
TRBJ2-1,TRBV19,NA,ASSLPGLAYEQF
TRBJ2-1,TRBV2,NA,ASGRRTDGEQF
TRBJ1-4,TRBV30,NA,AWSVGDTNEKLF
TRBJ2-5,TRBV19,NA,ASSSRGEVQY
TRBJ2-3,TRBV9,NA,ASSPSTGFTDTQY
TRBJ1-3,TRBV7-9,few,ASSLDSLNLGNTIY
TRBJ2-5,TRBV7-3,NA,ASSLLPSGSGDQETQY
TRBJ1-5,TRBV28,NA,ASRAGGGGNQPQH
TRBJ2-5,TRBV6-5,NA,ASRDRGLGTQY
TRBJ2-7,TRBV30,once,AWSVSSSYEQY
TRBJ1-5,TRBV6-6,NA,ASSYDGQGSQPQH
TRBJ1-1,TRBV15,few,ATSRAGQNTEAF
TRBJ1-6,TRBV4-2,NA,ASSYSAGVPSSPLH
TRBJ2-1,TRBV7-3,once,ASSMSSGSSRNEQF
TRBJ2-5,TRBV5-6,once,ASSLAGSQETQY
TRBJ2-4,TRBV19,NA,ASKADVNIQY
TRBJ2-7,TRBV5-4,NA,ASSSAGTSGIEQY
TRBJ2-4,TRBV6-6,NA,ASRGEDKNIQY
TRBJ1-1,TRBV25-1,once,ASSGRSGGLRTEAF
TRBJ1-2,TRBV9,NA,ASSGTTDYGYT
TRBJ1-2,TRBV7-9,once,ASSSTGGSHSYT
TRBJ1-1,TRBV6-5,NA,ASSYSTGGAEAF
TRBJ2-3,TRBV5-1,NA,ASSKVADTQY
TRBJ1-1,TRBV10-1,NA,ASSDRDRGEAF
TRBJ1-2,TRBV7-2,NA,ASSRTPRGYGYT
TRBJ2-7,TRBV6-5,NA,ATRGTSFSYEQY
TRBJ1-6,TRBV5-1,once,ASSLEGNNSPLH
TRBJ1-4,TRBV5-6,NA,ASSRTTNEKLF
TRBJ2-7,TRBV2,few,ASSPLSYEQY
TRBJ2-3,TRBV30,NA,AWSSLADTQY
TRBJ2-1,TRBV7-6,NA,ASSLVLAGGGNEQF
TRBJ1-3,TRBV11-2,NA,ASSLNGNTIY
TRBJ1-5,TRBV15,NA,ATSRGGVSSNQPQH
TRBJ2-4,TRBV5-4,NA,ASSLDGTSQNIQY
TRBJ2-7,TRBV19,NA,ASSTLAGVRGEQY
TRBJ1-6,TRBV10-2,few,ASSERVSSPLH